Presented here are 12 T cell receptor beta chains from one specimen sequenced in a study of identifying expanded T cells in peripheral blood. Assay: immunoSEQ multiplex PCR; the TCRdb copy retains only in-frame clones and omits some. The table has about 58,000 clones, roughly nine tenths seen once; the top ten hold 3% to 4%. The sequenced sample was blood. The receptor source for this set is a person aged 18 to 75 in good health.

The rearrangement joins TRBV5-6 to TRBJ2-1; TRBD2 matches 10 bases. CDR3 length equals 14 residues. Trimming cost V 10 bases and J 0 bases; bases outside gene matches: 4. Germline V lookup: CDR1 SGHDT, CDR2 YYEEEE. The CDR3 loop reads CAGSSGSSYNEQFF. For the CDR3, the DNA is TGTGCCGGTTCTAGCGGGAGCTCCTACAATGAGCAGTTCTTC.

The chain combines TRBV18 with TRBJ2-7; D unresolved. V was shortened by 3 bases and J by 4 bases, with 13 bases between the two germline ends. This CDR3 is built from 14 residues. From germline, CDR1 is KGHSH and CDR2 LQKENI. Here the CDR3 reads CASSPNSDMYEQYF. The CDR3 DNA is TGTGCCAGCTCACCGAACAGTGACATGTACGAGCAGTACTTC.

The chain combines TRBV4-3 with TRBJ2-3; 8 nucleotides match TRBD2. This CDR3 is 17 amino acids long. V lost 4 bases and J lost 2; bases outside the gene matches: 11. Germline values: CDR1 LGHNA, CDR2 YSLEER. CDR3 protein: CASSPRGAGGYTDTQYF. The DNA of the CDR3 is TGCGCCAGCAGCCCCCGGGGGGCGGGGGGTTACACAGATACGCAGTATTTT.

This chain's CDR3 is CARFRGSSYEQYF. Here the CDR3 DNA reads TGTGCCAGATTCAGGGGAAGCTCCTACGAGCAGTACTTC. The chain combines TRBV19 with TRBJ2-7; D is possibly TRBD1 (6 bases). This CDR3 has 13 amino acids. V was pared by 9 bases and J by 0 bases, with 12 bases between. The germline V gene encodes CDR1 LNHDA and CDR2 SQIVND (reference sequence).

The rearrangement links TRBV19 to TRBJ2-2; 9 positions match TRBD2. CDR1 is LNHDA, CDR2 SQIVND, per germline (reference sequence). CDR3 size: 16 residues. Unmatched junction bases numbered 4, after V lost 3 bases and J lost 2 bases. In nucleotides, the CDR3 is TGTGCCAGTAGTATGACTAGCGGAACAAACACCGGGGAGCTGTTTTTT. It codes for CASSMTSGTNTGELFF.

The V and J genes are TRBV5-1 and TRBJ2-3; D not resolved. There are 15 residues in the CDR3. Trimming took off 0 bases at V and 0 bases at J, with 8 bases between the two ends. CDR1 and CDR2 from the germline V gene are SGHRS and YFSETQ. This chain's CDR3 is CASSLDSLSTDTQYF. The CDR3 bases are TGCGCCAGCAGCTTGGATAGCTTAAGCACAGATACGCAGTATTTT.

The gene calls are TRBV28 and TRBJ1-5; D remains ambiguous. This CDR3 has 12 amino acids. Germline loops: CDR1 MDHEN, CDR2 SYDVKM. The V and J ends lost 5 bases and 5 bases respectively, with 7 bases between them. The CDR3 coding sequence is TGTGCCAGCAGTCTTACCGATCAGCCCCAGCATTTT. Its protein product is CASSLTDQPQHF.

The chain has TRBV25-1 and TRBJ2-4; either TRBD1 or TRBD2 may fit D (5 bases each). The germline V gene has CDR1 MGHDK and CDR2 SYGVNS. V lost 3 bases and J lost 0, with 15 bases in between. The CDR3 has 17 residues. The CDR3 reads CASSEDRGQLAKNIQYF. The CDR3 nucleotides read TGTGCCAGCAGTGAGGATCGGGGCCAGCTAGCCAAAAACATTCAGTACTTC.

CDR3 DNA: TGTGCCAGTAGTAAGACTAGCGGGGGCCAAGAGACCCAGTACTTC. Residues: CASSKTSGGQETQYF. The chain carries TRBV19 and TRBJ2-5; TRBD2 matches at 12 bases. Germline CDR1 and CDR2: LNHDA and SQIVND (reference sequence). Unmatched junction bases numbered 1, after V lost 4 bases and J lost 1 base. The CDR3 is made up of 15 amino acids.

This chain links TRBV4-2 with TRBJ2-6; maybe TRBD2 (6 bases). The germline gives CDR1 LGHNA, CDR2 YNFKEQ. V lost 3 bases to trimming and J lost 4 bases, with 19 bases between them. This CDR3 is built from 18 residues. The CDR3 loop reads CASSQATSTGVGANVLTF. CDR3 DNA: TGTGCCAGCAGCCAGGCGACGTCGACGGGGGTGGGGGCCAACGTCCTGACTTTC.

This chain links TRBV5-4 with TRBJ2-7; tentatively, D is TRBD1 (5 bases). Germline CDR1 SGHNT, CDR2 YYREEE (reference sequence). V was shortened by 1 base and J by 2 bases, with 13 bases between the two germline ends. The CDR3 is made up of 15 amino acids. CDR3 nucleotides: TGTGCCAGCAGCTTGCGTCCCCTAGGGGCCTACGAGCAGTACTTC. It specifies CASSLRPLGAYEQYF.

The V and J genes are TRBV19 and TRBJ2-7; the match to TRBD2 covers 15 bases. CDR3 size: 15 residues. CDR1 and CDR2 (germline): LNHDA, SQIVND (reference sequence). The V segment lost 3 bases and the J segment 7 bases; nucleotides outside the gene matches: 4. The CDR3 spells CASSMGLAGGYEQYF. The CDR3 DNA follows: TGTGCCAGTAGTATGGGACTAGCGGGAGGATATGAGCAGTACTTC.